These T cell receptor beta chains were read from a single sample in a study of TIL therapy for anti-PD-1-resistant metastatic lung cancer. Sequencing used immunoSEQ multiplex PCR; TCRdb keeps in-frame clones, though not all of them. Of some 90,000 clones in the sample, approximately 65% were seen once. The sequences come from tumor tissue, collected at baseline. These receptors were taken from a person between 30 and 80 years old with non-small cell lung cancer. Both conserved end residues are part of each CDR3. D genes are given only for firm matches.

J gene,V gene,D gene,CDR3 protein
TRBJ1-4,TRBV27,TRBD1,CASSLSGQGFNEKLFF
TRBJ1-3,TRBV7-9,.,CASSLGTGSGNTIYF
TRBJ2-7,TRBV3-1/TRBV3-2,.,CASSQEGPLTYEQYF
TRBJ1-1,TRBV27,.,CASSLQLFTEAFF
TRBJ1-3,TRBV6-6,.,CASKESFSGNTIYF
TRBJ1-1,TRBV3-1/TRBV3-2,.,CASSQGGGAGTEAFF
TRBJ2-7,TRBV2,.,CASNPGALPYEQYF
TRBJ1-5,TRBV28,.,CASRIVFGTDNQPQHF
TRBJ1-1,TRBV4-3,.,CASSRKARATEAFF
TRBJ1-1,TRBV29-1,.,CSVEKSTEAFF
TRBJ1-1,TRBV27,TRBD1,CASSSRLTGEAFF
TRBJ2-2,TRBV6-5,TRBD1,CASSRTGTGELFF
TRBJ1-5,TRBV4-3,TRBD1,CASSQDPGTDLLPQHF
TRBJ2-5,TRBV7-9,TRBD1,CASSTGTDGETQYF
TRBJ1-2,TRBV6-2/TRBV6-3,.,CASSSDSSPVYGYTF
TRBJ1-6,TRBV19,.,CASSTDSTNFEPLHF
TRBJ1-3,TRBV5-1,.,CASSDTGTGNTIYF
TRBJ2-2,TRBV7-2,.,CASSLVPSGNTGELFF
TRBJ1-5,TRBV2,.,CASRPGGGSNQPQHF
TRBJ2-3,TRBV15,.,CATSRDRGFSTDTQYF
TRBJ1-3,TRBV7-3,.,CASSLRGASSGNTIYF
TRBJ2-2,TRBV28,.,CASIGHGELFF
TRBJ1-5,TRBV28,TRBD1,CASSYFPGTGYNQPQHF
TRBJ1-6,TRBV19,TRBD1,CASTSQGGSPLHF
TRBJ2-7,TRBV6-5,TRBD2,CASNSGLAGLYEQYF
TRBJ1-6,TRBV5-1,.,CASSPDGGGGSPLHF
TRBJ2-4,TRBV2,.,CASSEMGAHANIQYF
TRBJ1-1,TRBV19,.,CASSTRQDIGLAFF
TRBJ1-2,TRBV3-1/TRBV3-2,.,CASSPVGNGYTF
TRBJ2-5,TRBV5-4,.,CASSLARGLARFPRETQYF
TRBJ2-2,TRBV19,TRBD1,CASSSPGQAANTGELFF
TRBJ2-3,TRBV10-3,.,CAISEYEADTQYF
TRBJ2-7,TRBV10-2,.,CASSEDPYEQYF
TRBJ2-7,TRBV28,TRBD2,CASSLREGAFYEQYF
TRBJ1-1,TRBV11-1,.,CASSLPGQTTEAFF
TRBJ2-1,TRBV6-2/TRBV6-3,.,CASSALYNEQFF
TRBJ2-7,TRBV12-3/TRBV12-4,TRBD1,CASSSGQVYEQYF
TRBJ2-1,TRBV18,TRBD2,CASSQGAGSYNEQFF
TRBJ2-6,TRBV6-5,.,CASSRGTGANVLTF
TRBJ2-7,TRBV6-5,.,CASRRHDYEQYF
TRBJ1-2,TRBV6-2/TRBV6-3,TRBD1,CASSYSLTGAHGYTF
TRBJ2-3,TRBV28,TRBD2,CASSQRLAGATDTQYF
TRBJ2-1,TRBV2,TRBD2,CASRTGTSFNEQFF
TRBJ2-7,TRBV28,.,CASSFSAGAGTLDEQYF
TRBJ1-4,TRBV5-6,.,CASSLGAWVEGEKLFF
TRBJ1-6,TRBV3-1/TRBV3-2,.,CASSPFGVNSPLHF
TRBJ2-3,TRBV5-5,.,CASSLGFTDTQYF
TRBJ2-3,TRBV5-5,TRBD2,CASSYPLAALRVGTDTQYF
TRBJ2-3,TRBV5-6,.,CASSRDVSTDTQYF
TRBJ2-7,TRBV7-6,TRBD2,CASSPGRGGYEQYF